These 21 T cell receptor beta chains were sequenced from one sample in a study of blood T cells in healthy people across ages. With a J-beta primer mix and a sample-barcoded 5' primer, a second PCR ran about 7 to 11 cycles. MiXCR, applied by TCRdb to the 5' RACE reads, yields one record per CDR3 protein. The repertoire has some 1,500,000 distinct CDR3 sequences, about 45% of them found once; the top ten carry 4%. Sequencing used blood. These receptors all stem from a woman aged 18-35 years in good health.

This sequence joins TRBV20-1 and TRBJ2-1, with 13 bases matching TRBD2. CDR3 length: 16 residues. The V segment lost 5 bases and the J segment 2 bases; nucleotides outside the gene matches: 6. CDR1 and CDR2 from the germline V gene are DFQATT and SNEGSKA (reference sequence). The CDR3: CSARLGTSGAYNEQFF. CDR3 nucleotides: TGCAGTGCTCGACTAGGGACTAGCGGGGCCTACAATGAGCAGTTCTTC.

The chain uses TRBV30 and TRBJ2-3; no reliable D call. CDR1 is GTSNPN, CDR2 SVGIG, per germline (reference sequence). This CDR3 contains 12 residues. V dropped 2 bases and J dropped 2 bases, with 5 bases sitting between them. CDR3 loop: CAWSWNTDTQYF. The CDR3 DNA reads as TGTGCCTGGAGTTGGAACACAGATACGCAGTATTTT.

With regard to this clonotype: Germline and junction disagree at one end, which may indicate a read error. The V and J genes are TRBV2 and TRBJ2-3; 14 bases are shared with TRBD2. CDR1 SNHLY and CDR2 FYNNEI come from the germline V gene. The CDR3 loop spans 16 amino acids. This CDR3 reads CACSPGLAGGTDTQYF. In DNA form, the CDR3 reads TGTGCCTGCAGTCCGGGACTAGCGGGGGGCACAGATACGCAGTATTTT.

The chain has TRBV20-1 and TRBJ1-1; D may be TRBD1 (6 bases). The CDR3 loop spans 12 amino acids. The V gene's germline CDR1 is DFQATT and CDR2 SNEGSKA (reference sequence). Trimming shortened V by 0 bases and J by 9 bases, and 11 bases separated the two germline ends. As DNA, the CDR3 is TGCAGTGCTAGAGATGGTTGGGGGCAAGCTTTCTTT. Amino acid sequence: CSARDGWGQAFF.

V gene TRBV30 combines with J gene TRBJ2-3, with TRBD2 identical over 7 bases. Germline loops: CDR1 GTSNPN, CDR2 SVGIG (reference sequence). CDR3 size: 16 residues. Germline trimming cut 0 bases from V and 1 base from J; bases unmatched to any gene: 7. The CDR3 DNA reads TGTGCCTGGAGTGTTAGGGAGCGGGGTGGCACAGATACGCAGTATTTT. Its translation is CAWSVRERGGTDTQYF.

The CDR3 spells CASSLVGYYEQYF. Written as DNA, the CDR3 is TGTGCCAGCAGCTTAGTAGGGTACTACGAGCAGTACTTC. The chain couples TRBV7-2 to TRBJ2-7; D is unresolved. Germline V gene sequence: CDR1 SGHTA, CDR2 FQGNSA. V shed 1 base and J shed 3 bases, with 7 bases lying between them. The CDR3 extends over 13 amino acids.

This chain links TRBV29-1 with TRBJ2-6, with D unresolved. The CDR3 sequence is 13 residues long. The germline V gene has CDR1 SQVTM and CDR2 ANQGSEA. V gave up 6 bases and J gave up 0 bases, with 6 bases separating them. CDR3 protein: CSVRISGANVLTF. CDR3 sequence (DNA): TGCAGCGTCAGGATCTCTGGGGCCAACGTCCTGACTTTC.

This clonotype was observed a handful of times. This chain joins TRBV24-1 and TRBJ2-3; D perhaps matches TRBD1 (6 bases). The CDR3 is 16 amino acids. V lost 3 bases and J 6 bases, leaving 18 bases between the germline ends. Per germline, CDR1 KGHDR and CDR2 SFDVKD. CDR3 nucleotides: TGTGCCACCAGTGATGTTCGGGACACCTTGGGGGATACGCAGTATTTT. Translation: CATSDVRDTLGDTQYF.

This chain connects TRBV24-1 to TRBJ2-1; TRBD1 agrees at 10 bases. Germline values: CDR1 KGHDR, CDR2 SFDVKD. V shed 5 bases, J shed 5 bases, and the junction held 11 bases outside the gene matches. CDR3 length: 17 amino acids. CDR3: CATSGHPGQGIDNEQFF. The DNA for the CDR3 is TGTGCCACCAGTGGTCACCCGGGACAGGGGATAGACAATGAGCAGTTCTTC.

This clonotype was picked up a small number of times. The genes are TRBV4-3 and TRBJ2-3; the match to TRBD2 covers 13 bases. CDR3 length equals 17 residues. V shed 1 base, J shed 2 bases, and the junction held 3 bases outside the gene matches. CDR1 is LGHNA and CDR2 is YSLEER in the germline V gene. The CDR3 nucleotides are TGCGCCAGCAGCCAAGGGACTAGCGGGAGTGTCACAGATACGCAGTATTTT. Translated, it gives CASSQGTSGSVTDTQYF.

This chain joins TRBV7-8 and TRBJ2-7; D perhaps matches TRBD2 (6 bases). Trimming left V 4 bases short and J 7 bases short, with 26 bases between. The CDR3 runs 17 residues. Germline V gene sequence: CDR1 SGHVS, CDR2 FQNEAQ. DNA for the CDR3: TGTGCCAGCAGCTCAAATCGGCAGGGACTTATATACAATGAGCAGTACTTC. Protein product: CASSSNRQGLIYNEQYF.

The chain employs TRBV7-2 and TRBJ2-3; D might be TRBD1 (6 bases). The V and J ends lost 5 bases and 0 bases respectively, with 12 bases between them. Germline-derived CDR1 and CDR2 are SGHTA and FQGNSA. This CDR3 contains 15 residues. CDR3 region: CASSPPGQSTDTQYF. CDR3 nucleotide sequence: TGTGCCAGCAGCCCGCCGGGACAAAGCACAGATACGCAGTATTTT.

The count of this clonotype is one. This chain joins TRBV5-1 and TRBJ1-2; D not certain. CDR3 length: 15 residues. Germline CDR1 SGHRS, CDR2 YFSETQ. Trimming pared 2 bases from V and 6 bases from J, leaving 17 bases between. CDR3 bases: TGCGCCAGCAGCTTCTCCCCCGGGCCAGAGGATGGCTACACCTTC. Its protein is CASSFSPGPEDGYTF.

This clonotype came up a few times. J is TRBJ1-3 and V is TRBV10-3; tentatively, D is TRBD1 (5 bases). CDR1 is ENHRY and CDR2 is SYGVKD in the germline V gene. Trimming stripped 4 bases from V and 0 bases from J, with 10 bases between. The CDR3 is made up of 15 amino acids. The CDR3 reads CAISGGGASGNTIYF. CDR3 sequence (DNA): TGTGCCATCAGTGGGGGCGGCGCCTCTGGAAACACCATATATTTT.

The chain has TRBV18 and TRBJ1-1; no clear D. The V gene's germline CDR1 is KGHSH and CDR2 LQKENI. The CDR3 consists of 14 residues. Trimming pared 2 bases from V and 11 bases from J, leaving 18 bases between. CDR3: CASSPREGAGEAFF. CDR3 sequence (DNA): TGTGCCAGCTCACCAAGGGAGGGAGCGGGAGAGGCTTTCTTT.

CDR3 in DNA: TGCGCCAGCAGCTCAAGACAGGGCCTCAATGAGCAGTTCTTC. Protein product: CASSSRQGLNEQFF. The gene calls are TRBV5-1 and TRBJ2-1, with 7 bases aligning to TRBD1. J lost 6 bases, V lost 3 bases, and 6 bases had no gene match. The CDR3 length is 14 residues. CDR1 is SGHRS, CDR2 YFSETQ, per germline.

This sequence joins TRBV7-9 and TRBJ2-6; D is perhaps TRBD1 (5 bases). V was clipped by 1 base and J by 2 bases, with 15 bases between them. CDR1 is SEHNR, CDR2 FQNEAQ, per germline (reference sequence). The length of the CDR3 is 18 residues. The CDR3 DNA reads TGTGCCAGCAGCTTAGAGGGGTTATCTAAGCCTGGGGCCAACGTCCTGACTTTC. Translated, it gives CASSLEGLSKPGANVLTF.

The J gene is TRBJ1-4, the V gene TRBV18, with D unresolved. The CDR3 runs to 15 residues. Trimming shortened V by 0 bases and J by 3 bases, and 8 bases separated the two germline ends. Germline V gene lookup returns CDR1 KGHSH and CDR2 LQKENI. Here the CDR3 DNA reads TGTGCCAGCTCACCACCCAATCTGTCTAATGAAAAACTGTTTTTT. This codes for CASSPPNLSNEKLFF.

CDR3 sequence reads: CASSLFTQEETQYF. In DNA form, the CDR3 reads TGCGCCAGCAGCTTGTTCACACAAGAAGAGACCCAGTACTTC. This sequence joins TRBV5-1 and TRBJ2-5; no reliable D call. Germline values: CDR1 SGHRS, CDR2 YFSETQ. V dropped 1 base and J dropped 3 bases, with 10 bases sitting between them. The CDR3 is 14 amino acids.

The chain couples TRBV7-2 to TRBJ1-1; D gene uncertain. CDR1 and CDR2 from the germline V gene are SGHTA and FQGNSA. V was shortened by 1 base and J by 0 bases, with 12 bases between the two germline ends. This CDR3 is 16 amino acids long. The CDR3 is CASSLEPPDLNTEAFF. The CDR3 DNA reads TGTGCCAGCAGCTTAGAACCCCCAGATTTGAACACTGAAGCTTTCTTT.

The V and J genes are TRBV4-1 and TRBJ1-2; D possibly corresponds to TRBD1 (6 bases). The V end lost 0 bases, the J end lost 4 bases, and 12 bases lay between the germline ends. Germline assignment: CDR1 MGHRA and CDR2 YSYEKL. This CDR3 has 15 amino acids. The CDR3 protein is CASSQDQGLGYGYTF. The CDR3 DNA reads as TGCGCCAGCAGCCAAGACCAGGGGCTGGGCTATGGCTACACCTTC.